This T cell receptor beta chain was identified in a study of early T cells in non-severe SARS-CoV-2 infection. TCRdb called the 5' RACE reads again in MiXCR, with one record for every CDR3 protein. The table shows tens of thousands of distinct CDR3 sequences, with around 4% occurring only once. This clonotype was counted many times. This CDR3 spans 13 amino acids. CDR1 is SGHTA, CDR2 FQGTGA, per germline. Trimming shortened V by 4 bases and J by 1 base, and 7 bases separated the two germline ends. The genes are TRBV7-3 and TRBJ2-5; D might be TRBD1 (5 bases). This TCR came from an adult who was a healthcare worker with PCR-confirmed SARS-CoV-2 infection or an uninfected control (not recorded which). Sequences were obtained from whole blood. The CDR3 protein is CASSSRVQETQYF. The DNA of the CDR3 is TGTGCCAGCAGCTCCAGGGTCCAAGAGACCCAGTACTTC.